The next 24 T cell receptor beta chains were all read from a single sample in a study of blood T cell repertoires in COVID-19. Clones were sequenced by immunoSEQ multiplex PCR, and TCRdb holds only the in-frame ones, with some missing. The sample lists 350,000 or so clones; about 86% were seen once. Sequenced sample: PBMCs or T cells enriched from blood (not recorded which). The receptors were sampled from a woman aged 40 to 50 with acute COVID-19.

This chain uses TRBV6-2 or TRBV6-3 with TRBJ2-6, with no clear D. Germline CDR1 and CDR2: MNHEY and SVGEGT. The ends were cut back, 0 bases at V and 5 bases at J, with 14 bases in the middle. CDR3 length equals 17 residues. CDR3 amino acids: CASSYSSPRTWANVLTF. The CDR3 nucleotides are TGTGCCAGCAGTTACTCGAGTCCCCGTACTTGGGCCAACGTCCTGACTTTC.

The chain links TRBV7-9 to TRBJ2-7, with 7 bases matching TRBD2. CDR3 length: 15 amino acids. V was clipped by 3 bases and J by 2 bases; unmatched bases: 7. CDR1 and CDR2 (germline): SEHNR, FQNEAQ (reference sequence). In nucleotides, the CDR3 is TGTGCCAGCAGCTTCGCACTAGCGACTACCTACGAGCAGTACTTC. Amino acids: CASSFALATTYEQYF.

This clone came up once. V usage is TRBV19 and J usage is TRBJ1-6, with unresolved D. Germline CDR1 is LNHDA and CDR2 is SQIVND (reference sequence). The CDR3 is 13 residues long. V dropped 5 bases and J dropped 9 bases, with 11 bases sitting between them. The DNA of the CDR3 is TGTGCCAGTAGTCCCCCGTTCCGTTCACCCCTCCACTTT. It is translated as CASSPPFRSPLHF.

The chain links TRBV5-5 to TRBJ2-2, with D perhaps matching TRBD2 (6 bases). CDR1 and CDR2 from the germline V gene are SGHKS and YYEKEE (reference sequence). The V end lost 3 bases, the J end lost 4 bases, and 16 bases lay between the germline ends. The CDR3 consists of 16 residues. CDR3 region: CASSSGGGLGTGELFF. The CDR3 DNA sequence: TGTGCCAGCAGCTCCGGGGGTGGTCTGGGCACCGGGGAGCTGTTTTTT.

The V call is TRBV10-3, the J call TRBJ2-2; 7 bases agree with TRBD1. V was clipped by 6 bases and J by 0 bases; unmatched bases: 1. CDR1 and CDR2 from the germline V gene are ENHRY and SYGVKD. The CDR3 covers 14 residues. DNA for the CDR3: TGTGCCATCAGGCAGGGGGCGAACACCGGGGAGCTGTTTTTT. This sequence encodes CAIRQGANTGELFF.

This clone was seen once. CDR3: CASSFRGAAGNTIYF. The CDR3 bases are TGTGCCAGCAGCTTTCGGGGGGCTGCGGGAAACACCATATATTTT. The chain has TRBV5-4 and TRBJ1-3, with D perhaps matching TRBD1 (6 bases). The CDR3 has 15 amino acids. V was clipped by 2 bases and J by 4 bases, with 13 bases between them. CDR1 is SGHNT, CDR2 YYREEE, per germline (reference sequence).

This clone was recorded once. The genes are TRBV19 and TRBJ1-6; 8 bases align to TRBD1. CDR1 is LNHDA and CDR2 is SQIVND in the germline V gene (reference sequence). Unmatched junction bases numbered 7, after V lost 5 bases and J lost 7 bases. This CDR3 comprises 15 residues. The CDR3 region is CASSEGDRINSPLHF. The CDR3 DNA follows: TGTGCCAGTAGTGAGGGGGACAGGATAAATTCACCCCTCCACTTT.

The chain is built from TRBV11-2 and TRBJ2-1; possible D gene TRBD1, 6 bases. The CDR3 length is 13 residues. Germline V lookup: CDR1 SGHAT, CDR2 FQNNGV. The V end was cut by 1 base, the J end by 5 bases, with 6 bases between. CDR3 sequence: CASSLGTDNEQFF. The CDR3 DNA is TGTGCCAGCAGCTTAGGGACAGACAATGAGCAGTTCTTC.

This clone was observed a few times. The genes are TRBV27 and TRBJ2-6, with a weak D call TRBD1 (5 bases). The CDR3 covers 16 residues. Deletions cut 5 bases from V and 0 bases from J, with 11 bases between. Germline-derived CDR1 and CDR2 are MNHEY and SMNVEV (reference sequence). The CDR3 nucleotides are TGTGCCAGCAGTAATACAGGTAGCTCTGGGGCCAACGTCCTGACTTTC. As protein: CASSNTGSSGANVLTF. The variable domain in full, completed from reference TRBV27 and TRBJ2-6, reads EAQVTQNPRYLITVTGKKLTVTCSQNMNHEYMSWYRQDPGLGLRQIYYSMNVEVTDKGDVPEGYKVSRKEKRNFPLILESPSPNQTSLYFCASSNTGSSGANVLTFGAGSRLTVL.

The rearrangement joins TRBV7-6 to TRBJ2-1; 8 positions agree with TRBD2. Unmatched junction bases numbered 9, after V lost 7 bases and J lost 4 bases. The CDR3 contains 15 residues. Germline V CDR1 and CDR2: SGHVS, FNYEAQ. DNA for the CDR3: TGTGCCAGCACCAGCGGGACTAGGGAATACAATGAGCAGTTCTTC. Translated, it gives CASTSGTREYNEQFF.

CDR3 sequence: CASSKTGLETEAFF. The CDR3 nucleotides read TGTGCCAGCAGCAAGACAGGGTTGGAGACTGAAGCTTTCTTT. The rearrangement uses TRBV9 and TRBJ1-1; 7 bases match TRBD1. CDR3 length: 14 residues. Germline V CDR1 and CDR2: SGDLS, YYNGEE. V was pared by 4 bases and J by 5 bases, with 8 bases of the junction left unmatched. The full variable domain, its missing parts supplied by reference TRBV9 and TRBJ1-1, is DSGVTQTPKHLITATGQRVTLRCSPRSGDLSVYWYQQSLDQGLQFLIQYYNGEERAKGNILERFSAQQFPDLHSELNLSSLELGDSALYFCASSKTGLETEAFFGQGTRLTVV.

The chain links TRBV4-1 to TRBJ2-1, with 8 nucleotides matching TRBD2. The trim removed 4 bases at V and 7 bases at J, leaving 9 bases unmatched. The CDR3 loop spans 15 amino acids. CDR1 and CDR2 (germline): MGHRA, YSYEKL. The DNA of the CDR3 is TGCGCCAGCAGCCTGGGGCTAGCGGGTGAAAATGAGCAGTTCTTC. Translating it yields CASSLGLAGENEQFF.

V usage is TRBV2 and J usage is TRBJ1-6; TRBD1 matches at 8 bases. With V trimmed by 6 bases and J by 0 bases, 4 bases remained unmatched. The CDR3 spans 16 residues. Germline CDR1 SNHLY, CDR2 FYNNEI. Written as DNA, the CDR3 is TGTGCCAGCAGGGACAGGGCGATCTCCTATAATTCACCCCTCCACTTT. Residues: CASRDRAISYNSPLHF.

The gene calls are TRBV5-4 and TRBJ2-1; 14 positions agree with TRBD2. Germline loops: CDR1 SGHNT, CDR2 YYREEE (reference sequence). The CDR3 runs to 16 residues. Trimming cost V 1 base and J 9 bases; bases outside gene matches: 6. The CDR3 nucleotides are TGTGCCAGCAGCTTGCCGACTAGCGGGAGGGCCGGTGAGCAGTTCTTC. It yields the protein CASSLPTSGRAGEQFF. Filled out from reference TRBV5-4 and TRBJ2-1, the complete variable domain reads ETGVTQSPTHLIKTRGQQVTLRCSSQSGHNTVSWYQQALGQGPQFIFQYYREEENGRGNFPPRFSGLQFPNYSSELNVNALELDDSALYLCASSLPTSGRAGEQFFGPGTRLTVL.

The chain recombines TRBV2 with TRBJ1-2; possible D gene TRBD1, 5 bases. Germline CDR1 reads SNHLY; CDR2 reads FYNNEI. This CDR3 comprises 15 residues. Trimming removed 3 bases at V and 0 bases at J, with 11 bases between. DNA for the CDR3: TGTGCCAGCAGTGATCTGGACACTTCTAACTATGGCTACACCTTC. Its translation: CASSDLDTSNYGYTF.

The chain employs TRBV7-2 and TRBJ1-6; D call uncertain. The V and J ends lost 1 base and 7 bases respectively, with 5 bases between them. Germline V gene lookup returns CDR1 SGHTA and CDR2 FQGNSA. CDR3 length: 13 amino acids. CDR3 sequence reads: CASSLGGNSPLHF. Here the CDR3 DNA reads TGTGCCAGCAGCTTAGGAGGAAATTCACCCCTCCACTTT. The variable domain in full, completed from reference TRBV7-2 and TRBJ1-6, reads GAGVSQSPSNKVTEKGKDVELRCDPISGHTALYWYRQSLGQGLEFLIYFQGNSAPDKSGLPSDRFSAERTGGSVSTLTIQRTQQEDSAVYLCASSLGGNSPLHFGNGTRLTVT.

As DNA, the CDR3 is TGTGCCAGCAGCTCGGACAGGGGTTTTCAGTACTTC. As protein: CASSSDRGFQYF. V and J are TRBV7-9 and TRBJ2-4, with TRBD1 identical over 9 bases. From germline, CDR1 is SEHNR and CDR2 FQNEAQ (reference sequence). The V gene end was trimmed by 4 bases and the J gene end by 11 bases; junction bases not matched to a gene: 3. The CDR3 runs 12 residues.

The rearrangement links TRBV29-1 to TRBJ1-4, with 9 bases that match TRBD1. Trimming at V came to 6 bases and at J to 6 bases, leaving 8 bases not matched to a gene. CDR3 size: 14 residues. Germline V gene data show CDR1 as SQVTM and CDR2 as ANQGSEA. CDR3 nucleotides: TGCAGCGTGCTACCTGGGGACAGGGATGAAAAACTGTTTTTT. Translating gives CSVLPGDRDEKLFF.

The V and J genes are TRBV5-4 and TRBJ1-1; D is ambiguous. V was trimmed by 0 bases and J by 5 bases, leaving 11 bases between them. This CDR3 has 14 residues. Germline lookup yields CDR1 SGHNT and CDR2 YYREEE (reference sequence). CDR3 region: CASSLVLSGTEAFF. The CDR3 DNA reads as TGTGCCAGCAGCTTGGTTTTGTCGGGGACTGAAGCTTTCTTT.

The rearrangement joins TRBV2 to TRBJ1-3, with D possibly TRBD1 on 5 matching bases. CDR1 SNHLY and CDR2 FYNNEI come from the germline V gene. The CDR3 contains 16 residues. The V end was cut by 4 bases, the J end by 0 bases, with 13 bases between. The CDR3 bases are TGTGCCAGCAGTGTGGACAACCCCAACTCTGGAAACACCATATATTTT. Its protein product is CASSVDNPNSGNTIYF.

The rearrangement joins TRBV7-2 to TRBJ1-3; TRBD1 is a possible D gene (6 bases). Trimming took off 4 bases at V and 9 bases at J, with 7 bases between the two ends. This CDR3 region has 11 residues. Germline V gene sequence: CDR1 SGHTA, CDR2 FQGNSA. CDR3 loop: CASSSGVTIYF. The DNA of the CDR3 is TGTGCCAGCAGCTCAGGGGTCACCATATATTTT.

The CDR3 loop is CASSIGYSGRAFSTKNIQYF. In nucleotides, the CDR3 is TGTGCCAGTAGTATCGGGTACAGCGGGAGGGCCTTTTCTACCAAAAACATTCAGTACTTC. This sequence joins TRBV19 and TRBJ2-4, with TRBD2 matching 10 bases. The CDR3 totals 20 residues. J was trimmed by 2 bases and V by 3 bases; bases with no gene match: 16. The germline V gene encodes CDR1 LNHDA and CDR2 SQIVND (reference sequence). Full variable domain (outside the CDR3, taken from reference TRBV19 and TRBJ2-4): DGGITQSPKYLFRKEGQNVTLSCEQNLNHDAMYWYRQDPGQGLRLIYYSQIVNDFQKGDIAEGYSVSREKKESFPLTVTSAQKNPTAFYLCASSIGYSGRAFSTKNIQYFGAGTRLSVL.

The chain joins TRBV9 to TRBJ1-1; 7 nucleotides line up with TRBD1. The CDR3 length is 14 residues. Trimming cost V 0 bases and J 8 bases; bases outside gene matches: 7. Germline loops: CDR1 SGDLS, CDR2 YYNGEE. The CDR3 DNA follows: TGTGCCAGCAGCGTAGGGGAAGTGGACAGGGAAGCTTTCTTT. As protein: CASSVGEVDREAFF. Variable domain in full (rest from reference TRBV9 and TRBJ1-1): DSGVTQTPKHLITATGQRVTLRCSPRSGDLSVYWYQQSLDQGLQFLIQYYNGEERAKGNILERFSAQQFPDLHSELNLSSLELGDSALYFCASSVGEVDREAFFGQGTRLTVV.

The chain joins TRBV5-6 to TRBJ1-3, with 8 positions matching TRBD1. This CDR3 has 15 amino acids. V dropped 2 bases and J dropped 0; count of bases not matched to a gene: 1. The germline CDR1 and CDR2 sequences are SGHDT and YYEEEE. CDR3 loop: CASSFQGASGNTIYF. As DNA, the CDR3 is TGTGCCAGCAGCTTTCAGGGGGCCTCTGGAAACACCATATATTTT.